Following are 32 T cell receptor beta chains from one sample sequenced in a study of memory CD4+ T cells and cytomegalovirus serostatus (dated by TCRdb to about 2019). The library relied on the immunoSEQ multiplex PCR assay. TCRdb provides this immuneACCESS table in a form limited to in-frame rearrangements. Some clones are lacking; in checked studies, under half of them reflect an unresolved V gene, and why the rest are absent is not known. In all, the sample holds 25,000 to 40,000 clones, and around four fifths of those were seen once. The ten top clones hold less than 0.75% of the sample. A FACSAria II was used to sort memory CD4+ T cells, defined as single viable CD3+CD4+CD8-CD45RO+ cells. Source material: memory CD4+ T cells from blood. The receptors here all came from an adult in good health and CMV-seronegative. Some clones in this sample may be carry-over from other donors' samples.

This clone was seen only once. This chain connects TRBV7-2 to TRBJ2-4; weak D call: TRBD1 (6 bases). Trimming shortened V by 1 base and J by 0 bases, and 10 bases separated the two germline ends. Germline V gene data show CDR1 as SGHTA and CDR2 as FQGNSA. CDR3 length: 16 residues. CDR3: CASSLVTGLAKNIQYF. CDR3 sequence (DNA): TGTGCCAGCAGCTTAGTGACAGGACTAGCCAAAAACATTCAGTACTTC.

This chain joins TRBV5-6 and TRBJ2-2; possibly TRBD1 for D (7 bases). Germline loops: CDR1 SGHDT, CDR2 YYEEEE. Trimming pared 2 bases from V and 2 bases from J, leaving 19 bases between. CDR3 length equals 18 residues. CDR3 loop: CASSFPTGRNINTGELFF. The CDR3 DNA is TGTGCCAGCAGCTTTCCGACAGGGAGGAATATTAACACCGGGGAGCTGTTTTTT.

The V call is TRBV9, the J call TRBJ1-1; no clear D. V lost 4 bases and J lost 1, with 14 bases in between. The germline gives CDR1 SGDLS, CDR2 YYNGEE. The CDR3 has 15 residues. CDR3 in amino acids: CASSPPGPANTEAFF. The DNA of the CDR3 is TGTGCCAGCAGCCCCCCCGGACCGGCGAACACTGAAGCTTTCTTT. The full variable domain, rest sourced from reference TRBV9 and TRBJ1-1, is DSGVTQTPKHLITATGQRVTLRCSPRSGDLSVYWYQQSLDQGLQFLIQYYNGEERAKGNILERFSAQQFPDLHSELNLSSLELGDSALYFCASSPPGPANTEAFFGQGTRLTVV.

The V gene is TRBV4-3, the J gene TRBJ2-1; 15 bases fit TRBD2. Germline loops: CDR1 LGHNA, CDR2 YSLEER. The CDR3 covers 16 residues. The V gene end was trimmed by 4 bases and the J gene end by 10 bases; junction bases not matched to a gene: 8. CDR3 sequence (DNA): TGCGCCAGCAGCCTCGGGACTAGCGGGGGGCCTCGGGAGCAGTTCTTC. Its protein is CASSLGTSGGPREQFF.

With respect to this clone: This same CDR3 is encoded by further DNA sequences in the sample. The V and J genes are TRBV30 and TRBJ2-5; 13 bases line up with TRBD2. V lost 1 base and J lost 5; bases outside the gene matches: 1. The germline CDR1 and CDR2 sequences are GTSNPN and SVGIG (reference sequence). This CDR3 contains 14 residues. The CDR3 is CAWSGLAGGETQYF. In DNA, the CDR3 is TGTGCCTGGAGTGGACTAGCGGGGGGCGAGACCCAGTACTTC.

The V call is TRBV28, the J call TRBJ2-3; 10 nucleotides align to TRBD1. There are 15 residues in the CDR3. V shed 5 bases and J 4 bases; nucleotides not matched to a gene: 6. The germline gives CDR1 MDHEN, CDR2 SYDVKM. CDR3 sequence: CASSKRTGGADTQYF. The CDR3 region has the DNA TGTGCCAGCAGTAAGAGGACAGGGGGGGCAGATACGCAGTATTTT.

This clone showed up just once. CDR3 amino acids: CASSQGREWGNQPQHF. The DNA of the CDR3 is TGCGCCAGCAGCCAAGGAAGGGAATGGGGGAATCAGCCCCAGCATTTT. The chain uses TRBV4-3 and TRBJ1-5; possibly TRBD1 for D (5 bases). CDR1 and CDR2 from the germline V gene are LGHNA and YSLEER. Trimming stripped 1 base from V and 4 bases from J, with 14 bases between. This CDR3 has 16 amino acids.

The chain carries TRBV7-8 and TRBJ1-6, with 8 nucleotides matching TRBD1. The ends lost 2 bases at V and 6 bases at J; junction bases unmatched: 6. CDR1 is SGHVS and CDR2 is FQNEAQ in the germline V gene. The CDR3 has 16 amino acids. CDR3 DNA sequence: TGTGCCAGCAGCTTACCCGGACAGGGACTTAATTCACCCCTCCACTTT. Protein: CASSLPGQGLNSPLHF.

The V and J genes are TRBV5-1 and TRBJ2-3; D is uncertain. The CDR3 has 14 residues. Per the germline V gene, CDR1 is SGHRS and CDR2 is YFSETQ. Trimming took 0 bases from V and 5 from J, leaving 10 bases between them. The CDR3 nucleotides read TGCGCCAGCAGCTTGGGAGCTGGGGTAGATACGCAGTATTTT. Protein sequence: CASSLGAGVDTQYF. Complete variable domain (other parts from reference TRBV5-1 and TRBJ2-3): KAGVTQTPRYLIKTRGQQVTLSCSPISGHRSVSWYQQTPGQGLQFLFEYFSETQRNKGNFPGRFSGRQFSNSRSEMNVSTLELGDSALYLCASSLGAGVDTQYFGPGTRLTVL.

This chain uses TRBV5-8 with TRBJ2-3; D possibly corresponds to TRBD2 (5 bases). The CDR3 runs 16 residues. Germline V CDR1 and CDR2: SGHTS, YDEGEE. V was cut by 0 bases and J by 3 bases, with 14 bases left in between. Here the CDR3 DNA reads TGTGCCAGCAGCTTGGGAGAGGGTACAAAGACAGATACGCAGTATTTT. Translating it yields CASSLGEGTKTDTQYF.

Here the CDR3 DNA reads TGTGCCAGTAGTCCGTCGGGACAGAATTCACCCCTCCACTTT. This translates into CASSPSGQNSPLHF. The chain recombines TRBV19 with TRBJ1-6; 7 bases fit TRBD1. Per the germline V gene, CDR1 is LNHDA and CDR2 is SQIVND (reference sequence). V was clipped by 5 bases and J by 7 bases; unmatched bases: 5. The CDR3 totals 14 residues. Together with reference TRBV19 and TRBJ1-6, the CDR3 gives the full variable domain: DGGITQSPKYLFRKEGQNVTLSCEQNLNHDAMYWYRQDPGQGLRLIYYSQIVNDFQKGDIAEGYSVSREKKESFPLTVTSAQKNPTAFYLCASSPSGQNSPLHFGNGTRLTVT.

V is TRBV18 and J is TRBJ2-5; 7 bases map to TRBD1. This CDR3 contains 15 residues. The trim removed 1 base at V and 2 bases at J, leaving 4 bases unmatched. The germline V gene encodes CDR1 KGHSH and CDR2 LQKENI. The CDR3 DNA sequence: TGTGCCAGCTCACCACGTCCCAGGGGGCAAGAGACCCAGTACTTC. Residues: CASSPRPRGQETQYF.

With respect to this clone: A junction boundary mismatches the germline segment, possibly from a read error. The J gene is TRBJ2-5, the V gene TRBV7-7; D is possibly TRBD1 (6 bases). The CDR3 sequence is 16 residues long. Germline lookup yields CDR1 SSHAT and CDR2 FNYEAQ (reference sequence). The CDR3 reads CASSLNPGEQGKTQYF. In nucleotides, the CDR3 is TGTGCTAGCAGCTTGAATCCAGGGGAGCAAGGGAAGACCCAGTACTTC.

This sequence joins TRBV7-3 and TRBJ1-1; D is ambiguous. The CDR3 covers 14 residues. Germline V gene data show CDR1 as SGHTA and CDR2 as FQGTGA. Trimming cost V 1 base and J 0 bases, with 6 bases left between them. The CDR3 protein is CASSLMDMNTEAFF. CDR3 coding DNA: TGTGCCAGCAGCTTAATGGATATGAACACTGAAGCTTTCTTT.

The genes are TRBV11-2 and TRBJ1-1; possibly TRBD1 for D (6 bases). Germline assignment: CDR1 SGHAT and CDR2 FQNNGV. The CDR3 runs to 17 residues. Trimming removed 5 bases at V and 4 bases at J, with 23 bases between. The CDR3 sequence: CASSPNSGQGPGTEAFF. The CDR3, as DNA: TGTGCCAGCAGCCCCAATTCTGGGCAGGGGCCAGGCACTGAAGCTTTCTTT.

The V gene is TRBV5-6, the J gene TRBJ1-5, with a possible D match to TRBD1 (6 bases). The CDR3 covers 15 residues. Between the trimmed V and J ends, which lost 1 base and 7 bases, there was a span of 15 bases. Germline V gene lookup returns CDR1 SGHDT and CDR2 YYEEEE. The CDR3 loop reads CASSLMGNRDQPQHF. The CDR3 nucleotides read TGTGCCAGCAGCTTGATGGGGAACAGGGACCAGCCCCAGCATTTT.

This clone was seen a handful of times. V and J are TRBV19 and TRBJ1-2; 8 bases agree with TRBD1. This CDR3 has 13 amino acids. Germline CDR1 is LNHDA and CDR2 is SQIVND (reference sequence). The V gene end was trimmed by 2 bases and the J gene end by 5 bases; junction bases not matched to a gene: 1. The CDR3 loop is CASSIQGAYGYTF. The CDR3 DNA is TGTGCCAGTAGTATACAGGGGGCTTATGGCTACACCTTC. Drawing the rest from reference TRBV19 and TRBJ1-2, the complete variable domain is DGGITQSPKYLFRKEGQNVTLSCEQNLNHDAMYWYRQDPGQGLRLIYYSQIVNDFQKGDIAEGYSVSREKKESFPLTVTSAQKNPTAFYLCASSIQGAYGYTFGSGTRLTVV.

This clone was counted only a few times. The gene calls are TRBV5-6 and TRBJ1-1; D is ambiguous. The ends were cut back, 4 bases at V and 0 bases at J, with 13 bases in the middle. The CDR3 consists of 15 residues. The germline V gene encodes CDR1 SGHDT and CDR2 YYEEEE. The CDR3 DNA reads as TGTGCCAGCAGCCTACAACCGACGGTGAACACTGAAGCTTTCTTT. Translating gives CASSLQPTVNTEAFF. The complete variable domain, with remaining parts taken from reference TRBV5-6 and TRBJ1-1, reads DAGVTQSPTHLIKTRGQQVTLRCSPKSGHDTVSWYQQALGQGPQFIFQYYEEEERQRGNFPDRFSGHQFPNYSSELNVNALLLGDSALYLCASSLQPTVNTEAFFGQGTRLTVV.

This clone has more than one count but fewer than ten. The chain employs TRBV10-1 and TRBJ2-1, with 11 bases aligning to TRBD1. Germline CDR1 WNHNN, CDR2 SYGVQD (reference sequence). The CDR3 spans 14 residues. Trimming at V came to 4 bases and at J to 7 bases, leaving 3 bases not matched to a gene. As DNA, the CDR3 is TGCGCCAGCAGTGCGGGACAGGGGGTTAATGAGCAGTTCTTC. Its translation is CASSAGQGVNEQFF.

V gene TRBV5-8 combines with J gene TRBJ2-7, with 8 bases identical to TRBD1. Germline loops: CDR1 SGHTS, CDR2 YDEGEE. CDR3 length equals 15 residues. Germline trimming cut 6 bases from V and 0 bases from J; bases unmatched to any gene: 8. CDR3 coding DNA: TGTGCCAGCACCCCGGGGGACAGGCCCTCCTACGAGCAGTACTTC. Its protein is CASTPGDRPSYEQYF.

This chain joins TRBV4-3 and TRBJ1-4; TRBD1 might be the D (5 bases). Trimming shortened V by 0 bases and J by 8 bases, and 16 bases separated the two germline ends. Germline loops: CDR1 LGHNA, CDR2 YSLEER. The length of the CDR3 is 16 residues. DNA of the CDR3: TGCGCCAGCAGCCAAGAGAACGGGCGATGGGGCGAAAAACTGTTTTTT. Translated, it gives CASSQENGRWGEKLFF.

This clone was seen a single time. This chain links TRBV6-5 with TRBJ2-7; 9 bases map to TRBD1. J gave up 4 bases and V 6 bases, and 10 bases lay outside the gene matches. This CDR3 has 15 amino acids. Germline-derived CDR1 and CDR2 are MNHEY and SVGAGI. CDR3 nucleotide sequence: TGTGCCAGCAGCGCAAGACAGGGGGTGGGGTACGAGCAGTACTTC. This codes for CASSARQGVGYEQYF.

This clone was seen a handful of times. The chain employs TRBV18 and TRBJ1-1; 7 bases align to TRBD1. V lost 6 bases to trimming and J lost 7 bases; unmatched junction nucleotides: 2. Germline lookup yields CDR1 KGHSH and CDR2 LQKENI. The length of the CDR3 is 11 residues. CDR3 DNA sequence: TGTGCCAGCTCGAACAGGGGTGAAGCTTTCTTT. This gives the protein CASSNRGEAFF.

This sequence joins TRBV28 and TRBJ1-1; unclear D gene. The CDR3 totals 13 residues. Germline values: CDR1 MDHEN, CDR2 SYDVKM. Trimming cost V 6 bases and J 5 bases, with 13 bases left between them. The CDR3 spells CASRGNLETEAFF. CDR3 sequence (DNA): TGTGCCAGCAGGGGTAATTTGGAGACTGAAGCTTTCTTT.

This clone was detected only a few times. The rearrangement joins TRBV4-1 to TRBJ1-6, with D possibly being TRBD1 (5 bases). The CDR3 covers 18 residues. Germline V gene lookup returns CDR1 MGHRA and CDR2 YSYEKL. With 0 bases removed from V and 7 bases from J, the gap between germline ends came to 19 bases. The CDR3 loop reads CASSQEPNRWGVNSPLHF. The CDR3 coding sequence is TGCGCCAGCAGCCAAGAGCCGAACCGATGGGGGGTCAATTCACCCCTCCACTTT.

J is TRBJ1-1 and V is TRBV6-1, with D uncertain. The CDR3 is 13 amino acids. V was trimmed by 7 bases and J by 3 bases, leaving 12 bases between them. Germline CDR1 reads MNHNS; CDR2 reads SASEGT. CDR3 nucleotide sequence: TGTGCCAGCAATCCAGGTGGTGACACTGAAGCTTTCTTT. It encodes CASNPGGDTEAFF.

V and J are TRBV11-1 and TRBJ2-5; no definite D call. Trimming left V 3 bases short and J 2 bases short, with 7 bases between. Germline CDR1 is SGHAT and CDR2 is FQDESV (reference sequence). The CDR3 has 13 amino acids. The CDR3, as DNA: TGTGCCAGCAGCTTGGGCCTGCAAGAGACCCAGTACTTC. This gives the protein CASSLGLQETQYF.

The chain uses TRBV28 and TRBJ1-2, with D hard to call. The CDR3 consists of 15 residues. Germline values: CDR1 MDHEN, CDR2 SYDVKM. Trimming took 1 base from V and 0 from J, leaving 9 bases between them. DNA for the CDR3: TGTGCCAGCAGTTTATCGCCCCCCACTAACTATGGCTACACCTTC. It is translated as CASSLSPPTNYGYTF.

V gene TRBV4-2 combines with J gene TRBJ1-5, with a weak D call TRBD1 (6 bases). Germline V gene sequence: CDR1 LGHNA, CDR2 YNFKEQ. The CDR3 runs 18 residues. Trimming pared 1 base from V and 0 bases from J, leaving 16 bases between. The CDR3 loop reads CASSQAWGRESSNQPQHF. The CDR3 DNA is TGTGCCAGCAGCCAAGCGTGGGGGCGGGAGAGTAGCAATCAGCCCCAGCATTTT.

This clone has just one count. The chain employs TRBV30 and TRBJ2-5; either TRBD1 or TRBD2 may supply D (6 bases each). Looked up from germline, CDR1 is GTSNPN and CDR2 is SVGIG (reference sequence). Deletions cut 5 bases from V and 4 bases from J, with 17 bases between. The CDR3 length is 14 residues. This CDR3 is CAWVVGGRGETQYF. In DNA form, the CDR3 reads TGTGCCTGGGTAGTTGGGGGGCGGGGAGAGACCCAGTACTTC. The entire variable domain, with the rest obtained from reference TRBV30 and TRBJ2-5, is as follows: SQTIHQWPATLVQPVGSPLSLECTVEGTSNPNLYWYRQAAGRGLQLLFYSVGIGQISSEVPQNLSASRPQDRQFILSSKKLLLSDSGFYLCAWVVGGRGETQYFGPGTRLLVL.

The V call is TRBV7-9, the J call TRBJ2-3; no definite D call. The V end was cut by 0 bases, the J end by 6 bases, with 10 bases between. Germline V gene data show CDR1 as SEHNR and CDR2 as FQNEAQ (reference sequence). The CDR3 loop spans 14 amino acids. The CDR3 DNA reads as TGTGCCAGCAGCTTAGCAGGGCGGATCGATACGCAGTATTTT. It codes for CASSLAGRIDTQYF.

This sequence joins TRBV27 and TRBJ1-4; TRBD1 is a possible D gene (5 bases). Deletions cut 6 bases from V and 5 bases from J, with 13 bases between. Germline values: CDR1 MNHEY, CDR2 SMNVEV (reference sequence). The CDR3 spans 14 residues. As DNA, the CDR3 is TGTGCCAGCAGCCAGGGACGGACGAATGAAAAACTGTTTTTT. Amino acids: CASSQGRTNEKLFF. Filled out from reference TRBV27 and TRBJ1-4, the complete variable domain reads EAQVTQNPRYLITVTGKKLTVTCSQNMNHEYMSWYRQDPGLGLRQIYYSMNVEVTDKGDVPEGYKVSRKEKRNFPLILESPSPNQTSLYFCASSQGRTNEKLFFGSGTQLSVL.